This T cell receptor (beta chain) was profiled in a study of cytomegalovirus exposure and HLA in healthy donors. On the study more broadly: Tens of millions of unique TCRs, all from HLA-typed donors, were included in an early release of the data.

Unmatched junction bases numbered 7, after V lost 4 bases and J lost 9 bases. The CDR3 sequence is 15 residues long. CDR1 and CDR2 (germline): LNHNV, YYDKDF (reference sequence). PCR amplification relied on 60 Vbeta primers (plus 13 Jbeta primers). The repertoire was sequenced with immunoSEQ multiplex PCR; TCRdb's copy has only in-frame clones and lacks some. The repertoire holds about 160,000 clones, with around four fifths as singletons. The source material was PBMCs. The chain links TRBV15 to TRBJ2-1; TRBD2 matches at 12 bases. The receptor was isolated from a middle-aged man in good health and CMV-seropositive. Written as DNA, the CDR3 is TGTGCCACCAGCACGACTAGCGGGAGATATAGTGAGCAGTTCTTC. This encodes CATSTTSGRYSEQFF.